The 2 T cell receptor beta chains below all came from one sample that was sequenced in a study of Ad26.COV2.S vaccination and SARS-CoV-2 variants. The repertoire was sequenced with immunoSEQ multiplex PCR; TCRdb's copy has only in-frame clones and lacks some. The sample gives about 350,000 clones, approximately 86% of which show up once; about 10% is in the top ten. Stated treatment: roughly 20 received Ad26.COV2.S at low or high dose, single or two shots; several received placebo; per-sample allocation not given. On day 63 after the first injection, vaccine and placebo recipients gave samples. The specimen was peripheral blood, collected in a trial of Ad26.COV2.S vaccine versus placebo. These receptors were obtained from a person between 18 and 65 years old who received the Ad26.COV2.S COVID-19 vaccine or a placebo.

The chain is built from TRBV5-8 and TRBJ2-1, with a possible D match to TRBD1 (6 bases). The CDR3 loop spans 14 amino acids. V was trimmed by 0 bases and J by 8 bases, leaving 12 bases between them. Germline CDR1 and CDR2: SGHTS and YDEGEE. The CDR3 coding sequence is TGTGCCAGCAGCTTGGCTGCCAGGGGCCATGAGCAGTTCTTC. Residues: CASSLAARGHEQFF.

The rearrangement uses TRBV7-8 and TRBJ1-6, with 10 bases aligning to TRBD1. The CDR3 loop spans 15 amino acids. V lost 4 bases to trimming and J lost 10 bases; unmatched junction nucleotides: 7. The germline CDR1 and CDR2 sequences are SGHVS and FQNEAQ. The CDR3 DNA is TGTGCCAGCAGCTCGGACAGGGGGGCAGTCTCACCCCTCCACTTT. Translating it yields CASSSDRGAVSPLHF.